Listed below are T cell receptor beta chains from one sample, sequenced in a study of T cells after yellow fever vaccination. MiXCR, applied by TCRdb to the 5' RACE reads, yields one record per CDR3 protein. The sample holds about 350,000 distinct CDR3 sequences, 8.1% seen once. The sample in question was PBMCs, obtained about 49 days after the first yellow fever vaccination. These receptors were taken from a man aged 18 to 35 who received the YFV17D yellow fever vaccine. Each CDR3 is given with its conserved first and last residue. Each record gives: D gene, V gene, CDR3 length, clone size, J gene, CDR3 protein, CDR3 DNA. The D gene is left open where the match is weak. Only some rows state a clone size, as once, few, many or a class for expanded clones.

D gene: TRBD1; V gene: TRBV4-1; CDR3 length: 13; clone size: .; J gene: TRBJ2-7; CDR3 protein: CASSQTGTYEQYF; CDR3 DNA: TGCGCCAGCAGCCAGACAGGGACCTACGAGCAGTACTTC
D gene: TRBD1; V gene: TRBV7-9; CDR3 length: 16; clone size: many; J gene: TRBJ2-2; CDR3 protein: CASRVQGALYTGELFF; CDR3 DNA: TGTGCCAGCCGCGTCCAGGGGGCCCTTTACACCGGGGAGCTGTTTTTT
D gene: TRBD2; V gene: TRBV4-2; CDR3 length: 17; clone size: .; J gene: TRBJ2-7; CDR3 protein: CASSQVESTSGTHEQYF; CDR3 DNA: TGTGCCAGCAGCCAAGTCGAGTCGACTAGCGGTACCCACGAGCAGTACTTC
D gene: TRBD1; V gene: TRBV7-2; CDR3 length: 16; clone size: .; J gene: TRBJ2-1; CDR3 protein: CASRSKRTGEDDEQFF; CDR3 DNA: TGTGCCAGCAGGTCCAAAAGGACAGGGGAGGACGATGAGCAGTTCTTC
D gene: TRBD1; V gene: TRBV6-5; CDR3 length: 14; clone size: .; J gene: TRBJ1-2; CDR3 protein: CASSHGTANYGYTF; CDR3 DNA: TGTGCCAGCAGTCACGGGACAGCTAACTATGGCTACACCTTC
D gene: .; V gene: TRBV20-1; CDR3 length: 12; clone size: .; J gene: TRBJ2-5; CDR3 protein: CSAGSRVETQYF; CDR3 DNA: TGCAGTGCCGGTTCCCGGGTAGAGACCCAGTACTTC
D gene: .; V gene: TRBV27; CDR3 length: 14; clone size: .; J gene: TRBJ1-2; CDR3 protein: CASKPMRANYGYTF; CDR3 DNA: TGTGCCAGCAAGCCCATGAGGGCAAACTATGGCTACACCTTC
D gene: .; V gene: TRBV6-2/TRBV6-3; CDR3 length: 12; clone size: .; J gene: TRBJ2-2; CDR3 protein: CASSLMAGELFF; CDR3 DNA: TGTGCCAGCAGCTTGATGGCCGGGGAGCTGTTTTTT
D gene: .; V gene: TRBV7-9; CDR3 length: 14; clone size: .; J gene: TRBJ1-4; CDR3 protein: CASSLGSTTEKLFF; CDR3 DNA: TGTGCCAGCAGCTTGGGGAGTACTACTGAAAAACTGTTTTTT
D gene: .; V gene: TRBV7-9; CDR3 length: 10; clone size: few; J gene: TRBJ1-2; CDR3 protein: CASSLTNYTF; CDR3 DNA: TGTGCCAGCAGCTTAACCAACTACACCTTC
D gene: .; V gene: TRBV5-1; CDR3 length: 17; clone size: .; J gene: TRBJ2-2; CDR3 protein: CASSLEPGETNTGELFF; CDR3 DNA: TGCGCCAGCAGCTTGGAACCGGGGGAAACGAACACCGGGGAGCTGTTTTTT
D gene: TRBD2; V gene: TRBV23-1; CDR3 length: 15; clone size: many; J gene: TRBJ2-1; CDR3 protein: CASSPSGGEDNEQFF; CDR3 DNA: TGCGCCAGCAGCCCGAGCGGGGGTGAGGACAATGAGCAGTTCTTC
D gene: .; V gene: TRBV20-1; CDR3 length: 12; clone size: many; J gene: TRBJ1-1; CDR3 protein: CSASSLYTEAFF; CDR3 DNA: TGCAGTGCTAGTAGTCTCTACACTGAAGCTTTCTTT
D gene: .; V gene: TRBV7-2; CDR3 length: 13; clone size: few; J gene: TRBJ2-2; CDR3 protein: CASSGLNTGELFF; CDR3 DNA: TGTGCCAGCAGCGGACTTAACACCGGGGAGCTGTTTTTT
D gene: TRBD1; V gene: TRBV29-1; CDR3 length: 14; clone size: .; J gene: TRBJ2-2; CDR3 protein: CSVVGTGNTGELFF; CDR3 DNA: TGCAGCGTTGTAGGGACAGGGAACACCGGGGAGCTGTTTTTT
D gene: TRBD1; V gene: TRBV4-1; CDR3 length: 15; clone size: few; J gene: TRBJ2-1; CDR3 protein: CASSATGGWRNEQFF; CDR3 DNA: TGCGCCAGCAGCGCTACAGGGGGCTGGAGGAATGAGCAGTTCTTC
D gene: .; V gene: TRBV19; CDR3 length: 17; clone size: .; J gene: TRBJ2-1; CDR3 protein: CASSILAGPGSYNEQFF; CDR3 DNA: TGTGCCAGTAGTATTCTTGCGGGCCCTGGCTCCTACAATGAGCAGTTCTTC
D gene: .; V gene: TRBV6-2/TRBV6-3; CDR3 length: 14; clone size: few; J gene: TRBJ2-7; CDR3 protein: CASSYMGTSYEQYF; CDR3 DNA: TGTGCCAGCAGTTATATGGGGACTTCCTACGAGCAGTACTTC
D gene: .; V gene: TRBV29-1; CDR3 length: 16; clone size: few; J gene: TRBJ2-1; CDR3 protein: CSVEVGGGSSYNEQFF; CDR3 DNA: TGCAGCGTTGAAGTGGGTGGGGGAAGCTCCTACAATGAGCAGTTCTTC
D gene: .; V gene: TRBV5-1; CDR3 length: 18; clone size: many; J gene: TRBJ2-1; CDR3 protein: CASSLRGVGGVGYNEQFF; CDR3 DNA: TGCGCCAGCAGCTTGCGGGGAGTAGGAGGGGTGGGATACAATGAGCAGTTCTTC
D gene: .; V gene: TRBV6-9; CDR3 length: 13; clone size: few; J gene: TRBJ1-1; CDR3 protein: CANGHGPLTEAFF; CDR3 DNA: TGTGCCAACGGTCACGGGCCACTCACTGAAGCTTTCTTT
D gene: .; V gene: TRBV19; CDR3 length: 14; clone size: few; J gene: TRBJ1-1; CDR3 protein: CASEQGIMATEAFF; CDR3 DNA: TGTGCCAGTGAACAGGGAATCATGGCCACTGAAGCTTTCTTT
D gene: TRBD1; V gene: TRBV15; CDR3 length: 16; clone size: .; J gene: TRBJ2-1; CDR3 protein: CATSRSRGQGNNEQFF; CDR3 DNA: TGTGCCACCAGCAGATCACGGGGACAGGGGAACAATGAGCAGTTCTTC
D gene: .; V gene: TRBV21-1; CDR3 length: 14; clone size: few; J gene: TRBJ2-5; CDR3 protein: CASSMRGLGETQYF; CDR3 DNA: TGTGCCAGCAGCATGAGAGGTTTGGGGGAGACCCAGTACTTC
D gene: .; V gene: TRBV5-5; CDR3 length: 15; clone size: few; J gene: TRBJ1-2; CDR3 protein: CASSRVGKSDYGYTF; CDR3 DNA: TGTGCCAGCAGCAGGGTGGGTAAATCGGACTATGGCTACACCTTC
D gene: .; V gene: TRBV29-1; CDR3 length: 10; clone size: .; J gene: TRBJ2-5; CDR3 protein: CSVDRETQYF; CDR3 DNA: TGCAGCGTTGATAGGGAGACCCAGTACTTC
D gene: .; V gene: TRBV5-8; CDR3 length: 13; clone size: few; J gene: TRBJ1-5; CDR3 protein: CASSFGLGQPQHF; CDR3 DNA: TGTGCCAGCAGCTTCGGACTGGGTCAGCCCCAGCATTTT
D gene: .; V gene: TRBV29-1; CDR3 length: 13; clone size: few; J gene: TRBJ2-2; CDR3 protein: CSVEDGPPGELFF; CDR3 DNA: TGCAGCGTTGAAGATGGACCCCCCGGGGAGCTGTTTTTT
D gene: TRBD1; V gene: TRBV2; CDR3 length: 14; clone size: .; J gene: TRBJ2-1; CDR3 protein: CASNSQGENDEQFF; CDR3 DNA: TGTGCCAGCAACTCTCAGGGGGAGAACGATGAGCAGTTCTTC
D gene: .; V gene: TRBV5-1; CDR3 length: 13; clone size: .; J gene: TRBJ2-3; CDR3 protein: CASSENGVDTQYF; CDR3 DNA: TGCGCCAGCAGCGAGAATGGGGTGGATACGCAGTATTTT
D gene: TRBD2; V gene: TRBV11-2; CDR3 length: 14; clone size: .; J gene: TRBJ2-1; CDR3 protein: CASSFATSVDEQFF; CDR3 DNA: TGTGCCAGCAGCTTCGCTACTAGCGTCGATGAGCAGTTCTTC
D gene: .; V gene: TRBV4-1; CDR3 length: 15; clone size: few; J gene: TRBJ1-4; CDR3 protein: CASSQEPGVGEKLFF; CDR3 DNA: TGCGCCAGCAGCCAAGAGCCGGGGGTGGGAGAAAAACTGTTTTTT
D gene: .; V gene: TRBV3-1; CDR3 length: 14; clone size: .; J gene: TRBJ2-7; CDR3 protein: CASGSGRICYEQYF; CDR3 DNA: TGTGCCAGCGGCTCGGGGCGGATCTGCTACGAGCAGTACTTC
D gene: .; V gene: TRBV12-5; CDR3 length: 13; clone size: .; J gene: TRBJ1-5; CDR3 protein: CASGLALNQPQHF; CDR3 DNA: TGTGCTAGTGGTTTGGCGCTCAATCAGCCCCAGCATTTT
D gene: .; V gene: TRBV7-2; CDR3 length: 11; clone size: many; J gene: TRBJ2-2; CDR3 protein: CASSSSGELFF; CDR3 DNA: TGTGCCAGCAGTTCTAGCGGGGAGCTGTTTTTT
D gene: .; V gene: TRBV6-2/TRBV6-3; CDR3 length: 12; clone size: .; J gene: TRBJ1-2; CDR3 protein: CASRTLTDGYTF; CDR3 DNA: TGTGCCAGCAGGACACTGACGGATGGCTACACCTTC
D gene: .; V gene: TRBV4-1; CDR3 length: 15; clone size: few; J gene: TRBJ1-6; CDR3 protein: CASSQGTRANSPLHF; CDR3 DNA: TGCGCCAGCAGCCAAGGGACCCGCGCTAATTCACCCCTCCACTTT
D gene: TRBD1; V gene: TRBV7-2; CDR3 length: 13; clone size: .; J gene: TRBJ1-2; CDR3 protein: CASSTHRGYGYTF; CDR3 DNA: TGTGCCAGCAGCACGCACAGGGGCTATGGCTACACCTTC
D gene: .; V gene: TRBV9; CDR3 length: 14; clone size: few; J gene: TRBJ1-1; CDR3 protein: CASSVANRDAEAFF; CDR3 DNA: TGTGCCAGCAGCGTAGCTAACAGGGACGCTGAAGCTTTCTTT
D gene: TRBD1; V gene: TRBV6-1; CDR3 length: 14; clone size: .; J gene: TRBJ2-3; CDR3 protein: CATTGGLVTDTQYF; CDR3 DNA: TGTGCCACCACAGGGGGCCTTGTCACAGATACGCAGTATTTT
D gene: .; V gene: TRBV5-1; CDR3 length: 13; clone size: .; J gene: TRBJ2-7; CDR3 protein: CATMDSNSYEQYF; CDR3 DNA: TGCGCCACCATGGACAGCAACTCCTACGAGCAGTACTTC